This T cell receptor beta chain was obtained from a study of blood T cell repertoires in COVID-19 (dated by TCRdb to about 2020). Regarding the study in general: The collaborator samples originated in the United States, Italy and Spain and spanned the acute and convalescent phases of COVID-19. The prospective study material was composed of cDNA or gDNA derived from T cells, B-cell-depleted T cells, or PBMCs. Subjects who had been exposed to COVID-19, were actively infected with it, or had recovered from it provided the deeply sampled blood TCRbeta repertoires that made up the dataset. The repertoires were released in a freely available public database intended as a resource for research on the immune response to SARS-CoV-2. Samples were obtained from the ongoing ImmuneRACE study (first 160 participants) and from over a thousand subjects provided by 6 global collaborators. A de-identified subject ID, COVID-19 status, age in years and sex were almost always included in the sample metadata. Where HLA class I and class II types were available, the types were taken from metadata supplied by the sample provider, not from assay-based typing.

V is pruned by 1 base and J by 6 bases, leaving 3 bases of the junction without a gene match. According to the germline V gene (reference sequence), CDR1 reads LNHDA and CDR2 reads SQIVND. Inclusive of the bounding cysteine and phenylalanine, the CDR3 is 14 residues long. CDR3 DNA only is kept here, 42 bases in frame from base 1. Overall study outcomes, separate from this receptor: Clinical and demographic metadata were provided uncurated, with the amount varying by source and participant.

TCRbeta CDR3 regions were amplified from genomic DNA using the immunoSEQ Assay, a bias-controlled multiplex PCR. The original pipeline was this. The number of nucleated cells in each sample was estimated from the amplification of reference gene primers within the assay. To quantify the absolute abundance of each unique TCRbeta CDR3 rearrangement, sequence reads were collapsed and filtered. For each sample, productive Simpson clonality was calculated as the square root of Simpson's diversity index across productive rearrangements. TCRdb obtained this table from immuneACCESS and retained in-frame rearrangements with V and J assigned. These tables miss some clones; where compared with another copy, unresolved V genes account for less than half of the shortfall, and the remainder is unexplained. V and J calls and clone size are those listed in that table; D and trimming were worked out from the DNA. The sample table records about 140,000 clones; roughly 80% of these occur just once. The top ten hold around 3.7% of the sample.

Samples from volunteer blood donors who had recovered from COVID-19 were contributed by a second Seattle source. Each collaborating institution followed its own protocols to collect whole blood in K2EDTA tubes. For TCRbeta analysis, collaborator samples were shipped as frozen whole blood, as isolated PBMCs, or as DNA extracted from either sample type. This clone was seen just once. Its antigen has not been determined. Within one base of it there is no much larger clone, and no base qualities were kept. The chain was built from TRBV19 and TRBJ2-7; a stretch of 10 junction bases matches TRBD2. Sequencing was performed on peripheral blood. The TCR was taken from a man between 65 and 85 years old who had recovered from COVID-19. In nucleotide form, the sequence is TGTGCCAGTAGTATAGCTAGCGGGAGTGGCGAGCAGTACTTC. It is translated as CASSIASGSGEQYF.